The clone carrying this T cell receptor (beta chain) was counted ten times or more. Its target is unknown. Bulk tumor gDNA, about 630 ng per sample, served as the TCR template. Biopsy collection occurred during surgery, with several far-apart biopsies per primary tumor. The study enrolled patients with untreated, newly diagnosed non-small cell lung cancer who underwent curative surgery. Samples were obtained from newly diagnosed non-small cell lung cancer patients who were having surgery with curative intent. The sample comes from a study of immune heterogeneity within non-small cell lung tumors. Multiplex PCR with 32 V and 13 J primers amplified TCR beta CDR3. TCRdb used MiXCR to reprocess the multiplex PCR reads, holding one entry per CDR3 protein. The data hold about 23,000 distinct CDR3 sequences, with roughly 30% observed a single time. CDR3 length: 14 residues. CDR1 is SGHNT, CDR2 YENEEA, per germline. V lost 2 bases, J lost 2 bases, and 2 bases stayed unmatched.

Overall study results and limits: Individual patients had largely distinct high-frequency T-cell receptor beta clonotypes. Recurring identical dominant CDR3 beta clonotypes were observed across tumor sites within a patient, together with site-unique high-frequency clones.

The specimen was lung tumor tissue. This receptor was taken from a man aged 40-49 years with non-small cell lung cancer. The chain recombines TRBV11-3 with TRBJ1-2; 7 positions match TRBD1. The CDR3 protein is CASSLQGGNYGYTF. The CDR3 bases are TGTGCCAGCAGCTTACAGGGGGGCAACTATGGCTACACCTTC.